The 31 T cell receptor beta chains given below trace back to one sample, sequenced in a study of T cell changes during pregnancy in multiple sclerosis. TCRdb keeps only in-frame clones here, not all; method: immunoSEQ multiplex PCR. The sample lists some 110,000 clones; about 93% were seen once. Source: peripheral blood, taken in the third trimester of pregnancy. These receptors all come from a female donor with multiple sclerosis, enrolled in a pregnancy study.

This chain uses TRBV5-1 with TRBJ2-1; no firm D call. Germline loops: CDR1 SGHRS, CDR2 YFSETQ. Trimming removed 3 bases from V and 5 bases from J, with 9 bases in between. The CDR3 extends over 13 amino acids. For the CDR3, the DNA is TGCGCCAGCAGCTCTTCACAAGACAATGAGCAGTTCTTC. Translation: CASSSSQDNEQFF.

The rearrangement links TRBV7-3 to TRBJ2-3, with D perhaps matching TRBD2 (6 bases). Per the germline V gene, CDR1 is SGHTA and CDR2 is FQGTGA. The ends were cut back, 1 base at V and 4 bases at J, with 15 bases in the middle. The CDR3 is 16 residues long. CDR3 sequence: CASSLKGGAGADTQYF. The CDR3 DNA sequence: TGTGCCAGCAGCTTAAAGGGCGGGGCCGGGGCAGATACGCAGTATTTT.

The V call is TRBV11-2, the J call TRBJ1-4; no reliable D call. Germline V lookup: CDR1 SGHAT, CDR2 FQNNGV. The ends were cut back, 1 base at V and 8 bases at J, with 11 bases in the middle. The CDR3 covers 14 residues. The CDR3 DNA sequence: TGTGCCAGCAGCTTAGCGCCGACCAGGGAAAAACTGTTTTTT. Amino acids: CASSLAPTREKLFF.

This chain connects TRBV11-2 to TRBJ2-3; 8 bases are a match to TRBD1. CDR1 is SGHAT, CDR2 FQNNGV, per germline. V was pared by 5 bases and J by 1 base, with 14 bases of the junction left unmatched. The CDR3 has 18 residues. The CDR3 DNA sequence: TGTGCCAGCAGCCGCAGAATTCAGGGGACAGGCGGCACAGATACGCAGTATTTT. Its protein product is CASSRRIQGTGGTDTQYF.

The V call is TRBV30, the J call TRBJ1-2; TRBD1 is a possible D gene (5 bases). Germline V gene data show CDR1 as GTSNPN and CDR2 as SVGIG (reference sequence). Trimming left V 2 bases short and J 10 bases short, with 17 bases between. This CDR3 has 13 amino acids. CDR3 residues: CAWSHTTPGIYTF. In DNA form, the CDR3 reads TGTGCCTGGAGTCATACGACCCCAGGGATCTACACCTTC.

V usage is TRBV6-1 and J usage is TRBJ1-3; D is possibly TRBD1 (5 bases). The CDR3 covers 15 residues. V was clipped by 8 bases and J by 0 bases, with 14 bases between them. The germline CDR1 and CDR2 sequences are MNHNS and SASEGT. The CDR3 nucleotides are TGTGCCAGCGGAAGACAACAGGACTCTGGAAACACCATATATTTT. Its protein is CASGRQQDSGNTIYF.

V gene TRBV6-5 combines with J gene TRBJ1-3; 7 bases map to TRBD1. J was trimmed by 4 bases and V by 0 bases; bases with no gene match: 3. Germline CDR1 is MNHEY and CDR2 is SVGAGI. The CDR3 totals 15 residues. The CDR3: CASSYSSTGGNTIYF. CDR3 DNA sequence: TGTGCCAGCAGTTACTCCTCGACAGGGGGAAACACCATATATTTT.

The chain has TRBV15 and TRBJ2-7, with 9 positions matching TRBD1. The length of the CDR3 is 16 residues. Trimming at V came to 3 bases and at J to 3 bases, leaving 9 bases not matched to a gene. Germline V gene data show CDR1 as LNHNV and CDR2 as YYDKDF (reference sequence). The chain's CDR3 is CATSRYTGGQGYEQYF. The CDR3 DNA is TGTGCCACCAGCAGGTATACAGGGGGCCAGGGCTACGAGCAGTACTTC.

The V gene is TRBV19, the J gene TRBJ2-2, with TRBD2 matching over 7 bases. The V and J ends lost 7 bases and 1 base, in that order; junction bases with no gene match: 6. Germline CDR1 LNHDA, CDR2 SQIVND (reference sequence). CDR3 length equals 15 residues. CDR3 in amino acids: CASTKAGVNTGELFF. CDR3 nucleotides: TGTGCCAGTACGAAGGCGGGGGTGAACACCGGGGAGCTGTTTTTT.

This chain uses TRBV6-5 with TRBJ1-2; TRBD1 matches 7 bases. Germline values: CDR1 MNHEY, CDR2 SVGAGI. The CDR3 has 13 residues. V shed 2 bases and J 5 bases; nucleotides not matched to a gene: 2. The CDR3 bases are TGTGCCAGCAGTTACGGGGGACAGTATGGCTACACCTTC. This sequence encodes CASSYGGQYGYTF.

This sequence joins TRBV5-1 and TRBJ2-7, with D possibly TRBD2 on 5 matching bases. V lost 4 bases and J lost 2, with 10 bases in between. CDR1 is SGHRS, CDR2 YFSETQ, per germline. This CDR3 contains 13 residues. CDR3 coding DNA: TGCGCCAGCAGCCCCGTGGGAGCCTACGAGCAGTACTTC. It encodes CASSPVGAYEQYF.

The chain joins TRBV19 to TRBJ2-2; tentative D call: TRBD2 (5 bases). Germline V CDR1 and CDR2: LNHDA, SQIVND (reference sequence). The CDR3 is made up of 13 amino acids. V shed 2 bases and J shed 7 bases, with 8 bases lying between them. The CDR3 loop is CASSIKEGGELFF. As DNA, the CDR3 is TGTGCCAGTAGTATAAAAGAGGGCGGGGAGCTGTTTTTT.

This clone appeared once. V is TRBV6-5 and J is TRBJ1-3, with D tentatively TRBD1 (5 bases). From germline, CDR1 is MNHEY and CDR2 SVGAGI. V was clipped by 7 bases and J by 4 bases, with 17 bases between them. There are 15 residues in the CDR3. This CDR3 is CASMGRGVEGNTIYF. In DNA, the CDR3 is TGTGCCAGCATGGGGAGGGGAGTCGAGGGAAACACCATATATTTT.

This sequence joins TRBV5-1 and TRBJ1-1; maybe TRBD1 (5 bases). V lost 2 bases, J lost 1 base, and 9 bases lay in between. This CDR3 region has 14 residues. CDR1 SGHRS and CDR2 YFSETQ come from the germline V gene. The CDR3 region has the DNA TGCGCCAGCAGCTTTTGGGGGGAGAACACTGAAGCTTTCTTT. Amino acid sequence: CASSFWGENTEAFF.

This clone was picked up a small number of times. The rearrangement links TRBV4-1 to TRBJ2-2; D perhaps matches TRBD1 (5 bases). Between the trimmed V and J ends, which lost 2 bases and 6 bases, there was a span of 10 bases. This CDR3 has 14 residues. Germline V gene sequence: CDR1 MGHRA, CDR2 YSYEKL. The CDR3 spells CASSQSPGSGELFF. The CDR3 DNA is TGCGCCAGCAGCCAAAGTCCAGGGTCCGGGGAGCTGTTTTTT.

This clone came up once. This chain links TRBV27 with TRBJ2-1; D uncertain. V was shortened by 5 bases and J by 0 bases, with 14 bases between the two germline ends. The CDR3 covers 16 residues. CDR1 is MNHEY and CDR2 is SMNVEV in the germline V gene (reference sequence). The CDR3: CASSAYPRFSYNEQFF. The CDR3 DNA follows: TGTGCCAGCAGTGCCTATCCGCGGTTCTCCTACAATGAGCAGTTCTTC.

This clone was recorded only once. The CDR3 bases are TGTGCCAGCAGTGACCCAGTGGCTACGCAGTATTTT. Its protein is CASSDPVATQYF. The chain combines TRBV6-1 with TRBJ2-3; D is unclear. V was pared by 3 bases and J by 8 bases, with 9 bases between. This CDR3 is 12 amino acids long. Germline lookup yields CDR1 MNHNS and CDR2 SASEGT.

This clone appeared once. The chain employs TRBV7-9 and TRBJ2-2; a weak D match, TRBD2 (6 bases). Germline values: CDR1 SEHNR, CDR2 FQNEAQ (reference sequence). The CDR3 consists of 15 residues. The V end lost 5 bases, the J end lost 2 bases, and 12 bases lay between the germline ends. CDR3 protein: CASSLLLANTGELFF. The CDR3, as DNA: TGTGCCAGCAGCCTCTTACTAGCAAACACCGGGGAGCTGTTTTTT.

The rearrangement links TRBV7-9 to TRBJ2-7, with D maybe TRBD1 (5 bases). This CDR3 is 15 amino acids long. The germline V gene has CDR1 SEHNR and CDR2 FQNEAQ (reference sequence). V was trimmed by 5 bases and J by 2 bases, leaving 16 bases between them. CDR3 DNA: TGTGCCAGCAGCCCAGAAGGGTTCAGGGCCTACGAGCAGTACTTC. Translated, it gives CASSPEGFRAYEQYF.

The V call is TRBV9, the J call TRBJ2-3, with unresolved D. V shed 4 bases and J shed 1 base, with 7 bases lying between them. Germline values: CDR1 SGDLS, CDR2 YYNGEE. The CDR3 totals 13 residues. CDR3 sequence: CASSTSGTDTQYF. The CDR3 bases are TGTGCCAGCAGCACCAGTGGCACAGATACGCAGTATTTT.

CDR3 sequence (DNA): TGTGCCAGCAGCTTAGGGCAGGGTAGCTCCTACGAGCAGTACTTC. Translating it yields CASSLGQGSSYEQYF. V is TRBV7-7 and J is TRBJ2-7; TRBD1 is a possible D gene (5 bases). CDR3 length equals 15 residues. In germline, CDR1 is SSHAT, CDR2 FNYEAQ (reference sequence). The V gene lost 1 base and the J gene lost 0 bases, with 10 bases spanning the gap.

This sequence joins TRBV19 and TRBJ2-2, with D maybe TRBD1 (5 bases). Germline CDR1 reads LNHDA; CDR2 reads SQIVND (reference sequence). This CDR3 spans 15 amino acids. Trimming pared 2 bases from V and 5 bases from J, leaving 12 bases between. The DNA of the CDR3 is TGTGCCAGTAGTATACAGGGTCAGTGGACCGGGGAGCTGTTTTTT. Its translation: CASSIQGQWTGELFF.

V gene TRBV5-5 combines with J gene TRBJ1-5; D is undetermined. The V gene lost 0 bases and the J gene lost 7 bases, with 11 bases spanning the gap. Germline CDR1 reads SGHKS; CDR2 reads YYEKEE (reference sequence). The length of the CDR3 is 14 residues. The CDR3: CASSLEVLGQPQHF. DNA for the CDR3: TGTGCCAGCAGCTTGGAGGTCCTGGGCCAGCCCCAGCATTTT.

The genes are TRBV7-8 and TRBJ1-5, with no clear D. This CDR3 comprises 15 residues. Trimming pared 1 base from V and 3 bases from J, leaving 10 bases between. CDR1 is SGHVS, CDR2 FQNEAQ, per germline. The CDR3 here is CASSLVSDHNQPQHF. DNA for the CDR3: TGTGCCAGCAGCTTAGTCAGTGATCACAATCAGCCCCAGCATTTT.

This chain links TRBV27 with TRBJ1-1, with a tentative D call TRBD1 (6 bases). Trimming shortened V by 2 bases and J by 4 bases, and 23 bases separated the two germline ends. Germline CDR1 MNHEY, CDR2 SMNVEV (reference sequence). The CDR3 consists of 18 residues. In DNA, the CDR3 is TGTGCCAGCAGTTTAAATCAACCAGGGGCAGGTGGTGGCACTGAAGCTTTCTTT. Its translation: CASSLNQPGAGGGTEAFF.

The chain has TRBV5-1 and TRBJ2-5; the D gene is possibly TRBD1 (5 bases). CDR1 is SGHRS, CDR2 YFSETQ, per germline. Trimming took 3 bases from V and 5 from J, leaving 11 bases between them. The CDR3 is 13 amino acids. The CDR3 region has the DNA TGCGCCAGCAGCTCCAGGGTACAGGAGACCCAGTACTTC. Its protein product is CASSSRVQETQYF.

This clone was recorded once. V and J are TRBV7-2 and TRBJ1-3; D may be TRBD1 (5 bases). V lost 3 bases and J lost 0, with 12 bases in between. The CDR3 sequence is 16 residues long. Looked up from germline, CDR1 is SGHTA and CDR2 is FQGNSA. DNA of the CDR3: TGTGCCAGCAGCTTCGGGGGACTCAACTCTGGAAACACCATATATTTT. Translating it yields CASSFGGLNSGNTIYF.

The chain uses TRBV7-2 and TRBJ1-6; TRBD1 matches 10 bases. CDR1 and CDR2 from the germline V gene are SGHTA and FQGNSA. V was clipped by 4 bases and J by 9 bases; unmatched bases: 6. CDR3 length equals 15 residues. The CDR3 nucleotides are TGTGCCAGCAGCTACCGGGACAGGGGATTTTCACCCCTCCACTTT. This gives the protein CASSYRDRGFSPLHF.

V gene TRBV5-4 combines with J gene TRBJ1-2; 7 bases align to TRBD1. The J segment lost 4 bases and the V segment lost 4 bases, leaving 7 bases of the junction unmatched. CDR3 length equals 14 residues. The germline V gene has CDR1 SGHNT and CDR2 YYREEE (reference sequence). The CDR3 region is CASSGDRDSYGYTF. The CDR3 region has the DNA TGTGCCAGCAGCGGAGACAGGGATTCCTATGGCTACACCTTC.

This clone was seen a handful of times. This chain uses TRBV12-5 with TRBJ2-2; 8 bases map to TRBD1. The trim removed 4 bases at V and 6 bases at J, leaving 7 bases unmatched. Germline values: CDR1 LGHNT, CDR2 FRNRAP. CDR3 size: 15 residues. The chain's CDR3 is CASGSFQGAAGELFF. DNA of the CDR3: TGTGCTAGTGGTTCCTTCCAGGGGGCAGCCGGGGAGCTGTTTTTT. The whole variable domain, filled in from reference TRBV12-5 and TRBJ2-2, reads DARVTQTPRHKVTEMGQEVTMRCQPILGHNTVFWYRQTMMQGLELLAYFRNRAPLDDSGMPKDRFSAEMPDATLATLKIQPSEPRDSAVYFCASGSFQGAAGELFFGEGSRLTVL.

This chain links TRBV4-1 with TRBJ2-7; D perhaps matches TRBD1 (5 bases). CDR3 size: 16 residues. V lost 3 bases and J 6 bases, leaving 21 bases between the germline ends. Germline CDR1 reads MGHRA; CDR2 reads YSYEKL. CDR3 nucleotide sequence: TGCGCCAGCAGCCATGAAACAACAGGTTTGGTACGCGAGCAGTACTTC. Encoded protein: CASSHETTGLVREQYF.